Listed here is a single T cell receptor beta chain. Authors' methods: It was from reference gene primer amplification that nucleated cell counts were estimated. This table comes from immunoSEQ multiplex PCR, and its TCRdb copy is limited to in-frame clones, with some not included. The V and J calls and clone size come from that table; D and trimming were worked out from the DNA. The sample carries approximately 210,000 clones, about 76% recorded once. This entry belongs to a study of blood T cell repertoires in COVID-19. Across the whole study: PBMCs, B-cell-depleted T cells, or T cells were the source of the cDNA or gDNA that made up the material.

V dropped 0 bases and J dropped 1 base, with 7 bases sitting between them. Germline V gene data show CDR1 as SGHTA and CDR2 as FQGNSA. The CDR3 runs to 15 residues. Sequencing was carried out using PBMCs or T cells enriched from blood (not recorded which). The chain has TRBV7-2 and TRBJ1-3; possibly TRBD1 for D (5 bases). The receptor's source is a woman between 50 and 59 years old with acute COVID-19. CDR3 DNA sequence: TGTGCCAGCAGCTTAGCAGGGGCATCTGGAAACACCATATATTTT. It specifies CASSLAGASGNTIYF.